This TCR beta chain derives from a study of blood T cell repertoires in COVID-19. The protocol was immunoSEQ multiplex PCR, while the TCRdb copy is restricted to in-frame clones and leaves out a portion. The table has a few hundred thousand clones, 83% seen once. The germline CDR1 and CDR2 sequences are ENHRY and SYGVKD. This CDR3 has 14 residues. Trimming took off 6 bases at V and 1 base at J, with 12 bases between the two ends. Sequencing input: PBMCs or T cells enriched from blood (not recorded which). This TCR was sampled from a woman aged 45 to 65 who had recovered from COVID-19. The rearrangement links TRBV10-3 to TRBJ1-2; D is uncertain. CDR3 coding DNA: TGTGCCATCAGCGGCGAGGTAGTTAACTATGGCTACACCTTC. It specifies CAISGEVVNYGYTF.